The 10 T cell receptor beta chains given below trace back to one sample, sequenced in a study of cytomegalovirus exposure and HLA in healthy donors. Only in-frame clones appear in the TCRdb table, and some are missing; sequencing was by immunoSEQ multiplex PCR. The data contain about 74,000 clones, 94% of them singletons. The sample was PBMCs. These TCRs come from a woman aged 18-35 years in good health and CMV-seropositive.

The chain is built from TRBV4-1 and TRBJ2-7, with D perhaps matching TRBD1 (6 bases). V shed 3 bases and J shed 2 bases, with 11 bases lying between them. CDR1 is MGHRA, CDR2 YSYEKL, per germline. The CDR3 contains 14 residues. The CDR3 loop reads CASSQGASTYEQYF. The CDR3, as DNA: TGCGCCAGCAGCCAGGGGGCCTCCACCTACGAGCAGTACTTC.

This rearrangement joins TRBV2 to TRBJ2-3, with TRBD2 as a possible D gene (6 bases). V was cut by 2 bases and J by 5 bases, with 11 bases left in between. This CDR3 spans 14 amino acids. CDR1 SNHLY and CDR2 FYNNEI come from the germline V gene. DNA for the CDR3: TGTGCCAGCAGTGAAACGGGAGTATTAGATACGCAGTATTTT. Protein product: CASSETGVLDTQYF.

The rearrangement joins TRBV5-1 to TRBJ2-3; the D gene is possibly TRBD1 (7 bases). Germline assignment: CDR1 SGHRS and CDR2 YFSETQ. The CDR3 spans 16 residues. V was shortened by 0 bases and J by 1 base, with 12 bases between the two germline ends. CDR3 bases: TGCGCCAGCAGCTTGGACACAGGGGAGGGCACAGATACGCAGTATTTT. Amino acids: CASSLDTGEGTDTQYF. The whole variable domain, remainder taken from reference TRBV5-1 and TRBJ2-3, is KAGVTQTPRYLIKTRGQQVTLSCSPISGHRSVSWYQQTPGQGLQFLFEYFSETQRNKGNFPGRFSGRQFSNSRSEMNVSTLELGDSALYLCASSLDTGEGTDTQYFGPGTRLTVL.

This chain connects TRBV6-1 to TRBJ2-1; 7 bases match TRBD1. The ends lost 7 bases at V and 3 bases at J; junction bases unmatched: 3. There are 13 residues in the CDR3. CDR1 and CDR2 (germline): MNHNS, SASEGT. The CDR3 nucleotides are TGTGCCAGCATGACAGGGAGCTACAATGAGCAGTTCTTC. Residues: CASMTGSYNEQFF.

A note on this clone: The germline gene is not matched at one end of the junction; a read error may be the cause. The CDR3 DNA reads as TGTGCCAGCAGTATATCAGGGGGGAACGCCGGGGAGCTGTTTTTT. Its protein is CASSISGGNAGELFF. The V call is TRBV2, the J call TRBJ2-2; D is possibly TRBD1 (7 bases). The CDR3 has 15 residues. Germline loops: CDR1 SNHLY, CDR2 FYNNEI.

The chain is built from TRBV5-4 and TRBJ1-1, with a tentative D call TRBD1 (5 bases). The germline gives CDR1 SGHNT, CDR2 YYREEE (reference sequence). Trimming pared 0 bases from V and 4 bases from J, leaving 10 bases between. The CDR3 covers 14 residues. In nucleotides, the CDR3 is TGTGCCAGCAGCTTGGGCCAGGGTGCCACTGAAGCTTTCTTT. This sequence encodes CASSLGQGATEAFF.

V and J are TRBV7-8 and TRBJ1-2; D might be TRBD1 (5 bases). Trimming shortened V by 3 bases and J by 0 bases, and 8 bases separated the two germline ends. The CDR3 loop spans 14 amino acids. Per germline, CDR1 SGHVS and CDR2 FQNEAQ. The CDR3 DNA follows: TGTGCCAGCAGCTTTGGAGGGGCTAACTATGGCTACACCTTC. As protein: CASSFGGANYGYTF.

The V and J genes are TRBV29-1 and TRBJ1-4; 7 bases are a match to TRBD1. Trimming at V came to 5 bases and at J to 5 bases, leaving 8 bases not matched to a gene. Germline assignment: CDR1 SQVTM and CDR2 ANQGSEA. This CDR3 is 14 amino acids long. CDR3 region: CSVSNRGRNEKLFF. CDR3 DNA: TGCAGCGTTTCAAACAGGGGCCGGAATGAAAAACTGTTTTTT.

The CDR3 DNA reads TGCGCCAGCAGATTAGCGGACTCCACAGATACGCAGTATTTT. Protein: CASRLADSTDTQYF. The rearrangement uses TRBV5-1 and TRBJ2-3; tentatively, D is TRBD2 (6 bases). The CDR3 runs 14 residues. The germline gives CDR1 SGHRS, CDR2 YFSETQ. Trimming pared 5 bases from V and 2 bases from J, leaving 12 bases between.

This chain connects TRBV27 to TRBJ1-5; TRBD1 agrees at 9 bases. The CDR3 spans 15 residues. V shed 6 bases, J shed 0 bases, and the junction held 3 bases outside the gene matches. Germline V lookup: CDR1 MNHEY, CDR2 SMNVEV (reference sequence). The CDR3 region has the DNA TGTGCCAGCAGCCGGGGACAGGGTAGCAATCAGCCCCAGCATTTT. Protein product: CASSRGQGSNQPQHF.